This TCR beta chain was recorded in a study of cytomegalovirus exposure and HLA in healthy donors. For the study at large: Within an early data release were 80 million to 90 million unique TCRs drawn from HLA-typed donors. Of the donors genotyped, approximately 400 in all, about 80% fell in the Caucasian-associated ancestry cluster.

Turning to this clone: What it binds is unknown.

General observations from the study: When analyzed later, a missense DCLRE1C variant was found to be linked to TCR beta V- and J-gene trimming.

The primer mix had 60 Vbeta and 13 Jbeta primers. The protocol was immunoSEQ multiplex PCR, while the TCRdb copy is restricted to in-frame clones and leaves out a portion. The data show 95,000 to 150,000 clones, with around 78% seen just once and around 3.6% held by the top ten. The trim removed 5 bases at V and 6 bases at J, leaving 10 bases unmatched. Germline-derived CDR1 and CDR2 are SEHNR and FQNEAQ (reference sequence). The CDR3 totals 15 residues. The chain carries TRBV7-9 and TRBJ1-1; 9 bases fit TRBD1. Input material: PBMCs. The TCR comes from a man in his forties in good health and CMV-seronegative. This chain's CDR3 is CASSHLTGGGAEAFF. The CDR3 nucleotides read TGTGCCAGCAGCCACCTGACAGGGGGTGGTGCTGAAGCTTTCTTT.